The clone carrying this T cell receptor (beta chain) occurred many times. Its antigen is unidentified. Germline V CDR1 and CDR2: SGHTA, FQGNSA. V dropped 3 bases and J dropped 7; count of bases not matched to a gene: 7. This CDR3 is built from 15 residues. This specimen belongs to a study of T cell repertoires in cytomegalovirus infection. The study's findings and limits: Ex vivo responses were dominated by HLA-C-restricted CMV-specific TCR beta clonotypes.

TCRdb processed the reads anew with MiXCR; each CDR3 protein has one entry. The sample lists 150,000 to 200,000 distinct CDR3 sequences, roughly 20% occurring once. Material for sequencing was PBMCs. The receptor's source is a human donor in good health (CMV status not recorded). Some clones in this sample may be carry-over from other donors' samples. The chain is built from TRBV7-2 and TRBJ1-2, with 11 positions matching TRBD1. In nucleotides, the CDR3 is TGTGCCAGCAGCTTGGGACAGGGGGTAATCGGTGGCTACACCTTC. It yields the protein CASSLGQGVIGGYTF.